Listed below are T cell receptor beta chains from one sample, sequenced in a study of blood T cell repertoires in COVID-19. Assay used: immunoSEQ multiplex PCR; TCRdb lists only in-frame clones, some missing. The data contain around 340,000 clones, around 83% of them singletons. Sequences were obtained from peripheral blood. Source of these receptors: a man aged 25 to 40 with active or convalescent COVID-19. Both conserved end residues are part of each CDR3. Each record gives: J gene, D gene, V gene, CDR3 protein, CDR3 DNA. A D gene is named only where the DNA matches it firmly.

TRBJ2-5 . TRBV9 CASSGRPGETQYF TGTGCCAGCAGCGGGAGGCCGGGAGAGACCCAGTACTTC
TRBJ1-5 . TRBV11-2 CASSLGQFQPQHF TGTGCCAGCAGCTTAGGGCAGTTTCAGCCCCAGCATTTT
TRBJ1-4 . TRBV30 CAWSVGQVDEKLFF TGTGCCTGGAGTGTAGGCCAGGTGGATGAAAAACTGTTTTTT
TRBJ1-2 . TRBV12-3/TRBV12-4 CASSPGLKDGYTF TGTGCCAGCAGCCCCGGACTCAAGGATGGCTACACCTTC
TRBJ2-7 . TRBV2 CATSGQAYEQYF TGTGCCACCTCGGGACAAGCCTACGAGCAGTACTTC
TRBJ2-2 . TRBV27 CASRTGPFGGELFF TGTGCCAGCAGAACAGGGCCTTTTGGCGGGGAGCTGTTTTTT
TRBJ2-5 TRBD1 TRBV10-2 CASRERQGRETQYF TGCGCCAGCAGGGAGCGACAGGGGCGCGAGACCCAGTACTTC
TRBJ1-6 TRBD1 TRBV9 CASSPRGQASPLHF TGTGCCAGCAGCCCTAGGGGGCAGGCTTCACCCCTCCACTTT
TRBJ1-6 . TRBV20-1 CSAKRPLHF TGCAGTGCTAAGAGGCCCCTCCACTTT
TRBJ1-1 TRBD1 TRBV10-1 CASTGGSGTGLLNTEAFF TGCGCCAGCACAGGGGGTTCCGGGACAGGCCTTCTGAACACTGAAGCTTTCTTT
TRBJ2-7 . TRBV28 CASQGARLAGRREQYF TGTGCCAGCCAGGGGGCGAGGCTAGCGGGACGTCGGGAGCAGTACTTC